One sample yielded the 25 T cell receptor beta chains listed below, sequenced in a study of metastatic and nonmetastatic thyroid tumors. Thyroid surgery took place with no prior treatment in any patient. MiXCR was used by TCRdb to re-call the PCR reads. The repertoire has 15,000 to 20,000 clones, 28% of them found once; the top ten carry 10%. The specimen was tumor tissue. All receptors derive from a female donor with papillary thyroid cancer or a benign thyroid nodule (not recorded which). Some clones in this sample may be carry-over from other donors' samples.

J is TRBJ1-6 and V is TRBV11-3; D is uncertain. V gave up 3 bases and J gave up 6 bases, with 9 bases separating them. The germline gives CDR1 SGHNT, CDR2 YENEEA. This CDR3 is 14 amino acids long. The DNA for the CDR3 is TGTGCCAGCAGCTTCGGACTAATTAATTCACCCCTCCACTTT. It specifies CASSFGLINSPLHF.

This clone was seen only once. The J gene is TRBJ2-7, the V gene TRBV20-1; TRBD2 matches 11 bases. This CDR3 is 16 amino acids long. The ends lost 6 bases at V and 4 bases at J; junction bases unmatched: 14. Germline V gene sequence: CDR1 DFQATT, CDR2 SNEGSKA (reference sequence). The CDR3 region has the DNA TGCAGTGCCTTCCTAGCAGCTAGCGGGAGGAAGTACGAGCAGTACTTC. Its translation is CSAFLAASGRKYEQYF.

This clone has ten or more counts. The V and J genes are TRBV7-2 and TRBJ2-1; the D is unclear. The V end lost 1 base, the J end lost 3 bases, and 10 bases lay between the germline ends. CDR1 is SGHTA and CDR2 is FQGNSA in the germline V gene. The CDR3 length is 15 residues. CDR3 nucleotides: TGTGCCAGCAGCTTAGTCACTGGCTACTACAATGAGCAGTTCTTC. The encoded protein is CASSLVTGYYNEQFF.

This chain uses TRBV5-8 with TRBJ2-7; either TRBD1 or TRBD2 may supply D (6 bases each). Germline V gene sequence: CDR1 SGHTS, CDR2 YDEGEE. V lost 1 base to trimming and J lost 2 bases, with 10 bases between them. The CDR3 has 14 residues. The CDR3 protein is CASSLFGGPYEQYF. Here the CDR3 DNA reads TGTGCCAGCAGCTTGTTCGGGGGCCCCTACGAGCAGTACTTC. The full variable domain, completed using reference TRBV5-8 and TRBJ2-7, is EAGVTQSPTHLIKTRGQQATLRCSPISGHTSVYWYQQALGLGLQFLLWYDEGEERNRGNFPPRFSGRQFPNYSSELNVNALELEDSALYLCASSLFGGPYEQYFGPGTRLTVT.

This clone was seen a few times. This sequence joins TRBV11-2 and TRBJ2-2; weak D call: TRBD2 (5 bases). CDR3 length equals 13 residues. V was shortened by 1 base and J by 6 bases, with 6 bases between the two germline ends. Germline CDR1 and CDR2: SGHAT and FQNNGV. CDR3 region: CASSLVGAGELFF. CDR3 nucleotide sequence: TGTGCCAGCAGCTTAGTCGGGGCCGGGGAGCTGTTTTTT.

The chain has TRBV28 and TRBJ1-6, with TRBD1 matching over 8 bases. The germline gives CDR1 MDHEN, CDR2 SYDVKM. The trim removed 2 bases at V and 12 bases at J, leaving 9 bases unmatched. The CDR3 consists of 15 residues. The CDR3 loop reads CASSLGGQGEKPLHF. In DNA form, the CDR3 reads TGTGCCAGCAGTTTAGGAGGACAGGGAGAGAAACCCCTCCACTTT.

The genes are TRBV27 and TRBJ2-2; D remains unclear. V was pared by 3 bases and J by 10 bases, with 12 bases between. The length of the CDR3 is 13 residues. In germline, CDR1 is MNHEY, CDR2 SMNVEV (reference sequence). This chain's CDR3 is CASSFPNTLELFF. Here the CDR3 DNA reads TGTGCCAGCAGTTTTCCGAACACCTTGGAGCTGTTTTTT.

Ten or more counts support this clone. Other DNA sequences in this sample translate to the same CDR3. The chain combines TRBV5-1 with TRBJ2-1; 7 bases match TRBD2. Per germline, CDR1 SGHRS and CDR2 YFSETQ. This CDR3 has 15 residues. J lost 7 bases, V lost 0 bases, and 7 bases had no gene match. The CDR3 DNA is TGCGCCAGCAGCTTGGGTAGTAGCGGGTATAATGAGCAGTTCTTC. It specifies CASSLGSSGYNEQFF. The entire variable domain, with the rest obtained from reference TRBV5-1 and TRBJ2-1, is as follows: KAGVTQTPRYLIKTRGQQVTLSCSPISGHRSVSWYQQTPGQGLQFLFEYFSETQRNKGNFPGRFSGRQFSNSRSEMNVSTLELGDSALYLCASSLGSSGYNEQFFGPGTRLTVL.

This clone was seen repeatedly, ten times or more. The chain is built from TRBV19 and TRBJ2-3, with 10 bases lining up with TRBD2. V shed 1 base and J 14 bases; nucleotides not matched to a gene: 15. The length of the CDR3 is 16 residues. From germline, CDR1 is LNHDA and CDR2 SQIVND (reference sequence). Here the CDR3 DNA reads TGTGCCAGTAGTATAGGAGCGGGAGGGGCTCAAGAAACGTGGTATTTT. Protein product: CASSIGAGGAQETWYF. The full variable domain, with the rest looked up from reference TRBV19 and TRBJ2-3, is DGGITQSPKYLFRKEGQNVTLSCEQNLNHDAMYWYRQDPGQGLRLIYYSQIVNDFQKGDIAEGYSVSREKKESFPLTVTSAQKNPTAFYLCASSIGAGGAQETWYFGPGTRLTVL.

This clone has at least ten counts. The rearrangement uses TRBV10-1 and TRBJ2-3; D is undetermined. With 3 bases removed from V and 4 bases from J, the gap between germline ends came to 8 bases. The CDR3 runs 13 residues. The germline gives CDR1 WNHNN, CDR2 SYGVQD (reference sequence). CDR3 DNA sequence: TGCGCCAGCAGTGATGGGGTTTCAGATACGCAGTATTTT. Translated: CASSDGVSDTQYF.

This clone was seen ten or more times. The chain has TRBV5-1 and TRBJ2-4; D may be TRBD2 (6 bases). Trimming cost V 0 bases and J 0 bases, with 13 bases left between them. The CDR3 totals 17 residues. Germline CDR1 and CDR2: SGHRS and YFSETQ. CDR3 amino acids: CASSLAPGGRAKNIQYF. The CDR3 DNA reads TGCGCCAGCAGCTTGGCCCCCGGGGGAAGAGCCAAAAACATTCAGTACTTC.

By its share, this clone is medium-sized. This chain joins TRBV6-1 and TRBJ2-7; D unclear. Trimming stripped 4 bases from V and 3 bases from J, with 7 bases between. The CDR3 runs to 12 residues. CDR1 and CDR2 (germline): MNHNS, SASEGT. The CDR3 bases are TGTGCCAGCAGTGCGCTAGGCTACGAGCAGTACTTC. Translating gives CASSALGYEQYF.

This clone has more than one count but fewer than ten. This chain links TRBV10-2 with TRBJ2-6, with D hard to call. This CDR3 is 15 amino acids long. The germline CDR1 and CDR2 sequences are WSHSY and SAAADI. V was pared by 5 bases and J by 0 bases, with 8 bases between. The CDR3 here is CASSHSDSGANVLTF. CDR3 nucleotides: TGCGCCAGCAGTCACAGTGACTCTGGGGCCAACGTCCTGACTTTC.

V usage is TRBV19 and J usage is TRBJ2-7; 9 bases are shared with TRBD1. J lost 3 bases, V lost 4 bases, and 7 bases had no gene match. CDR1 LNHDA and CDR2 SQIVND come from the germline V gene (reference sequence). The CDR3 extends over 15 amino acids. CDR3 amino acids: CASSNLDRGYYEQYF. The CDR3 DNA is TGTGCCAGTAGTAACCTGGACAGGGGTTACTACGAGCAGTACTTC.

This clone was detected many times. The chain carries TRBV4-3 and TRBJ2-3, with 9 bases lining up with TRBD2. The V gene's germline CDR1 is LGHNA and CDR2 YSLEER. This CDR3 is built from 19 residues. V was pared by 7 bases and J by 11 bases, with 28 bases of the junction left unmatched. CDR3 sequence (DNA): TGCGCCAGCACCGACCGGGGTCCCGGGGAAGCGGGAGGCCTCCATAAGCAGTATTTT. This encodes CASTDRGPGEAGGLHKQYF.

V and J are TRBV20-1 and TRBJ1-5; D gene unclear. V was shortened by 3 bases and J by 2 bases, with 11 bases between the two germline ends. This CDR3 has 14 amino acids. CDR1 DFQATT and CDR2 SNEGSKA come from the germline V gene (reference sequence). The CDR3 protein is CSASSGRGNQPQHF. CDR3 coding DNA: TGCAGTGCTAGTAGCGGGAGGGGCAATCAGCCCCAGCATTTT.

The chain employs TRBV6-2 or TRBV6-3 and TRBJ1-1, with D uncertain. The V end was cut by 5 bases, the J end by 1 base, with 8 bases between. Germline values: CDR1 MNHEY, CDR2 SVGEGT. The CDR3 is 13 residues long. The CDR3 reads CASSQRENTEAFF. In DNA form, the CDR3 reads TGTGCCAGCAGTCAAAGGGAGAACACTGAAGCTTTCTTT.

In this sample, this clone turned up many times. The chain links TRBV2 to TRBJ1-3; D unclear. This CDR3 has 12 residues. The germline V and J ends were trimmed by 5 bases and 9 bases, with 11 bases remaining between them. Looked up from germline, CDR1 is SNHLY and CDR2 is FYNNEI. The CDR3: CASSTTASTIYF. The CDR3 nucleotides read TGTGCCAGCAGTACCACAGCCTCCACCATATATTTT.

This clone is judged medium-sized. The genes are TRBV6-1 and TRBJ1-3; TRBD1 matches 11 bases. The J segment lost 0 bases and the V segment lost 10 bases, leaving 2 bases of the junction unmatched. The germline CDR1 and CDR2 sequences are MNHNS and SASEGT. The CDR3 runs 14 residues. In DNA, the CDR3 is TGTGCCACAGGACAGGGGGCCTCTGGAAACACCATATATTTT. Its translation: CATGQGASGNTIYF.

This clone appeared a few times. With a much larger clone just one base away, this may be a read error. The chain joins TRBV2 to TRBJ1-1, with 8 bases aligning to TRBD1. The CDR3 length is 14 residues. CDR1 is SNHLY, CDR2 FYNNEI, per germline. In DNA, the CDR3 is TGTGCCAGCATTGGCCGACAGGGGAACAATGAAGCTTTCTTT. The encoded protein is CASIGRQGNNEAFF.

The V call is TRBV24-1, the J call TRBJ2-6; D gene ambiguous. V was shortened by 2 bases and J by 0 bases, with 4 bases between the two germline ends. The CDR3 covers 15 residues. Germline loops: CDR1 KGHDR, CDR2 SFDVKD. The CDR3, as DNA: TGTGCCACCAGTGATTCGCGCTCTGGGGCCAACGTCCTGACTTTC. As protein: CATSDSRSGANVLTF.

This clone was recorded many times. The gene calls are TRBV29-1 and TRBJ2-5; either TRBD1 or TRBD2 may fit D (6 bases each). Trimming pared 0 bases from V and 3 bases from J, leaving 11 bases between. Germline V gene sequence: CDR1 SQVTM, CDR2 ANQGSEA. The CDR3 totals 14 residues. CDR3 DNA: TGCAGCGTTGAAGACCCCGGGGGCAAAGAGACCCAGTACTTC. Its translation: CSVEDPGGKETQYF. Complete variable domain (other parts from reference TRBV29-1 and TRBJ2-5): SAVISQKPSRDICQRGTSLTIQCQVDSQVTMMFWYRQQPGQSLTLIATANQGSEATYESGFVIDKFPISRPNLTFSTLTVSNMSPEDSSIYLCSVEDPGGKETQYFGPGTRLLVL.

The CDR3 DNA reads TGTGCCAGCAGCTTAGATGGAGGGCCAGGCACAGATACGCAGTATTTT. It translates to CASSLDGGPGTDTQYF. V usage is TRBV11-2 and J usage is TRBJ2-3; weak D call: TRBD2 (6 bases). From germline, CDR1 is SGHAT and CDR2 FQNNGV. CDR3 length: 16 amino acids. The V end lost 0 bases, the J end lost 1 base, and 11 bases lay between the germline ends.

The V call is TRBV6-6, the J call TRBJ1-2; D is uncertain. With 0 bases removed from V and 5 bases from J, the gap between germline ends came to 16 bases. The CDR3 consists of 16 residues. CDR1 is MNHNY and CDR2 is SVGAGI in the germline V gene (reference sequence). The CDR3, as DNA: TGTGCCAGCAGTTACTCCGCACAAGGATTCCTTTATGGCTACACCTTC. This codes for CASSYSAQGFLYGYTF.

V and J are TRBV5-1 and TRBJ2-2; 11 nucleotides line up with TRBD2. Germline V gene data show CDR1 as SGHRS and CDR2 as YFSETQ. V lost 0 bases, J lost 4 bases, and 5 bases stayed unmatched. The CDR3 loop spans 17 amino acids. The CDR3 region is CASSLGRLAGGTGELFF. The DNA for the CDR3 is TGCGCCAGCAGCTTGGGCAGGCTAGCGGGAGGCACCGGGGAGCTGTTTTTT.